This entry features one T cell receptor (beta chain) sequence. This sample was taken from a study of blood T cell repertoires in COVID-19. For the study at large: Italy, Spain and the United States were the sources of the convalescent and acute COVID-19 samples. In each case, the material was cDNA or gDNA derived from T cells, B-cell-depleted T cells, or PBMCs.

Per the original data handling: Estimation of nucleated cell counts was performed using reference gene primer amplification. Sequencing was performed with immunoSEQ multiplex PCR; in TCRdb, only in-frame clones are kept and a portion is missing. That table furnishes V, J and clone size, whereas the DNA furnished D and trimming. The sample records 150,000 to 200,000 clones, 70% to 90% being singletons. Material: peripheral blood. This receptor was obtained from a man between 35 and 55 years old with active or convalescent COVID-19.

For the CDR3, the DNA is TGTGCCAGCAGCAAGGGACAGGGCGGGGGTCAACCCCAGCATTTT. Translated: CASSKGQGGGQPQHF. The chain joins TRBV9 to TRBJ1-5, with TRBD1 identical over 9 bases. This CDR3 is built from 15 residues. V dropped 4 bases and J dropped 10; count of bases not matched to a gene: 12. Germline loops: CDR1 SGDLS, CDR2 YYNGEE.